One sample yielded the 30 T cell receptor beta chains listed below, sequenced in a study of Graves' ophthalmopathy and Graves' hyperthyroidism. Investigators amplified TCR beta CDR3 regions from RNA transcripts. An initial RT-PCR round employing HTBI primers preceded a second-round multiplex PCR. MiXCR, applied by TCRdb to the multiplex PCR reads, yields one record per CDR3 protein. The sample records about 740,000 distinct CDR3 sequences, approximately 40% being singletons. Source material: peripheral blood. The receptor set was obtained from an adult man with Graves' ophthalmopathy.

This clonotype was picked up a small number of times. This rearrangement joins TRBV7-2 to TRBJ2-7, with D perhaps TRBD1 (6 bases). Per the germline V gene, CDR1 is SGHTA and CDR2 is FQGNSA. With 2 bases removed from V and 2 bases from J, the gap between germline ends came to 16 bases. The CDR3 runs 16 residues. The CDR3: CASSLRTFEGAYEQYF. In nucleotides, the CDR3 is TGTGCCAGCAGCTTACGCACTTTTGAGGGGGCCTACGAGCAGTACTTC.

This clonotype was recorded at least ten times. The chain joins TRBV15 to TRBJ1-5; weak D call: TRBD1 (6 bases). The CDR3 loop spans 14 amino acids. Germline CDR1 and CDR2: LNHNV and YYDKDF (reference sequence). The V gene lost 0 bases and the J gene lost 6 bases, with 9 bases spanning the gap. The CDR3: CATSRDRGPQPQHF. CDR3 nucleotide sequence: TGTGCCACCAGCAGAGACAGGGGACCTCAGCCCCAGCATTTT.

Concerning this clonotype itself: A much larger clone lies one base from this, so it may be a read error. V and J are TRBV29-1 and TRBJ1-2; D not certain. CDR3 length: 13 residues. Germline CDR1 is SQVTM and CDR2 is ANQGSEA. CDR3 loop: CSVGSAAEIGCTF. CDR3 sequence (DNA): TGCAGCGTTGGTTCTGCGGCGGAAATTGGCTGCACCTTC.

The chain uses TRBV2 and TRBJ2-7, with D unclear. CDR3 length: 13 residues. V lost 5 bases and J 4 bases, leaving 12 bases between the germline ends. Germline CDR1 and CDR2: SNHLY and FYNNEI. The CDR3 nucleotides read TGTGCCAGCAGTTTATCGAGGCAGTACGAGCAGTACTTC. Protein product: CASSLSRQYEQYF. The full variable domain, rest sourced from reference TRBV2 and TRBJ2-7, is EPEVTQTPSHQVTQMGQEVILRCVPISNHLYFYWYRQILGQKVEFLVSFYNNEISEKSEIFDDQFSVERPDGSNFTLKIRSTKLEDSAMYFCASSLSRQYEQYFGPGTRLTVT.

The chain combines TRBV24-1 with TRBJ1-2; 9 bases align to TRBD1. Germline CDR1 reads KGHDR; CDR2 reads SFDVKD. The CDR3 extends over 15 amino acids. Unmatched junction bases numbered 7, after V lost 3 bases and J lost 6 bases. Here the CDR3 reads CATSDPGTGTDGYTF. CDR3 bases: TGTGCCACCAGTGATCCCGGGACAGGGACGGATGGCTACACCTTC.

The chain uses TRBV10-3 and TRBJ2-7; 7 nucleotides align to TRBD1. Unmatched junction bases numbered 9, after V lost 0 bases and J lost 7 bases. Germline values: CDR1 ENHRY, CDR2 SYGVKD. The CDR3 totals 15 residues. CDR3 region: CAISESMTGLEEQYF. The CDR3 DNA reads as TGTGCCATCAGTGAGTCTATGACAGGGCTAGAGGAGCAGTACTTC.

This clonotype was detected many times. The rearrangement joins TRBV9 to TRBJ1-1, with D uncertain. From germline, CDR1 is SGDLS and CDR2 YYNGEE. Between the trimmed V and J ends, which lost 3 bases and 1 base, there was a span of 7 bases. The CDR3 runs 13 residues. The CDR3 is CASSAGPNTEAFF. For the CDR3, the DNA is TGTGCCAGCAGCGCCGGTCCGAACACTGAAGCTTTCTTT.

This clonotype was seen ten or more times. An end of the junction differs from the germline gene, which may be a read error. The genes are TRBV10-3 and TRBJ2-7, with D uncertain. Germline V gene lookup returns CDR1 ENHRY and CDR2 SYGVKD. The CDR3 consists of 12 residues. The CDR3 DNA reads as TGTGCCAGCAGTGAAGCTGGCTACGAGCAGTACTTC. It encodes CASSEAGYEQYF.

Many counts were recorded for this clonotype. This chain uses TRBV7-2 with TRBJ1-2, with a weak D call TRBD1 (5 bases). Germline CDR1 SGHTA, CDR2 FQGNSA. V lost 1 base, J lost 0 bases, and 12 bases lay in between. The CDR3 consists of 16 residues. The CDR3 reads CASSLVLGETNYGYTF. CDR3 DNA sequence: TGTGCCAGCAGCTTAGTGCTAGGGGAGACTAACTATGGCTACACCTTC.

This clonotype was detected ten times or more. The CDR3 sequence is CSVVVGTAYEQYF. The CDR3 DNA sequence: TGCAGCGTTGTTGTCGGGACAGCCTACGAGCAGTACTTC. V gene TRBV29-1 combines with J gene TRBJ2-7; TRBD1 aligns across 7 bases. This CDR3 has 13 amino acids. With 4 bases clipped from V and 2 bases from J, the junction kept 5 bases outside the gene matches. The germline V gene encodes CDR1 SQVTM and CDR2 ANQGSEA.

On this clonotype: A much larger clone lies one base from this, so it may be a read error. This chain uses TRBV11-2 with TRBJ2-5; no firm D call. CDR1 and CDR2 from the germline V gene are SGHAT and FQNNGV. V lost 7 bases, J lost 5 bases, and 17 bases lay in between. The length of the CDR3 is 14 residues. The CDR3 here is CASNPHALSETQYF. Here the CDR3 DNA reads TGTGCCAGCAACCCCCACGCACTCTCGGAGACCCAGTACTTC.

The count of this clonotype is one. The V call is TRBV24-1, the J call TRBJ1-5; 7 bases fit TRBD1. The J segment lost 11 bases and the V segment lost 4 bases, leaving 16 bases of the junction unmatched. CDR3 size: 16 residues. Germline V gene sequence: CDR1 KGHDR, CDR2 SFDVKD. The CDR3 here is CATSDPGQERQETQHF. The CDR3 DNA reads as TGTGCCACCAGTGACCCAGGACAGGAGCGCCAAGAGACCCAGCATTTT.

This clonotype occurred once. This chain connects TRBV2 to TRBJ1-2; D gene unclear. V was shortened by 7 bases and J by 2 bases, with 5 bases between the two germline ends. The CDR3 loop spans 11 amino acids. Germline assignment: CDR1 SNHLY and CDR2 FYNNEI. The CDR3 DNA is TGTGCCAGCAAAAAAAACTATGGCTACACCTTC. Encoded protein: CASKKNYGYTF.

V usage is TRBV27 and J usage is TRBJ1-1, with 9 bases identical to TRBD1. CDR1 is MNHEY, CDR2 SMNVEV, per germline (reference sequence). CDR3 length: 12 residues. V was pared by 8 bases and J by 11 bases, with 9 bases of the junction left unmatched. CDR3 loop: CASFDRGVGAFF. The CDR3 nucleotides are TGTGCCAGCTTCGACAGGGGGGTGGGCGCTTTCTTT.

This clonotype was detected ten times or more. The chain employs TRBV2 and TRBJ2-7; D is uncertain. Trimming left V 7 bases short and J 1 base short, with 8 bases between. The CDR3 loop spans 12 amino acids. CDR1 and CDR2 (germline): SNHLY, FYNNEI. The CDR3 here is CASKRLSYEQYF. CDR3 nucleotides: TGTGCCAGCAAAAGGTTATCCTACGAGCAGTACTTC.

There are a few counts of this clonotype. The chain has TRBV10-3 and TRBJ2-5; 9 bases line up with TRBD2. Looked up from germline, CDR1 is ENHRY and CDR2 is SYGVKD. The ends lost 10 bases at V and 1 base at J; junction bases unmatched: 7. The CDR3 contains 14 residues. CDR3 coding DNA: TGTGCCAGCAGAATTAGCGGGGGCCAAGAGACCCAGTACTTC. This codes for CASRISGGQETQYF.

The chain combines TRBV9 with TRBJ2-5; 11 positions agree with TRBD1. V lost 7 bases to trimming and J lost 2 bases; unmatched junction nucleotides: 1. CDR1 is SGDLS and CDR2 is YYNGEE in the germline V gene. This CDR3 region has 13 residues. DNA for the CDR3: TGTGCCAGCGGGACAGGGGGTCAAGAGACCCAGTACTTC. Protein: CASGTGGQETQYF. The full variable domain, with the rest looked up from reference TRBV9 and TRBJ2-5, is DSGVTQTPKHLITATGQRVTLRCSPRSGDLSVYWYQQSLDQGLQFLIQYYNGEERAKGNILERFSAQQFPDLHSELNLSSLELGDSALYFCASGTGGQETQYFGPGTRLLVL.

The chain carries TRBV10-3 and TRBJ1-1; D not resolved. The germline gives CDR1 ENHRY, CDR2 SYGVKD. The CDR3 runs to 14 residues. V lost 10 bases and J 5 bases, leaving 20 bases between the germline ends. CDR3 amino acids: CATSSGPLWTEAFF. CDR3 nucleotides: TGTGCCACCAGCAGCGGGCCGCTATGGACTGAAGCTTTCTTT.

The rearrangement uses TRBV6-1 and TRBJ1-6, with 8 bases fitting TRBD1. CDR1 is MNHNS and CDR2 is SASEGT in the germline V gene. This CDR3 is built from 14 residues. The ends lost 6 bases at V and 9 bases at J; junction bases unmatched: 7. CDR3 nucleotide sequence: TGTGCCAGCAGGGCTGGACAGGGCTTTTCACCCCTCCACTTT. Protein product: CASRAGQGFSPLHF.

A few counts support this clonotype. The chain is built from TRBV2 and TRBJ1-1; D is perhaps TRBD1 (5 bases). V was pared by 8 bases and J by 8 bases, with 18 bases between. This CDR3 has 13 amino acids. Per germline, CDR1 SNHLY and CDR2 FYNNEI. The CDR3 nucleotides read TGTGCCAGCTCCCCGGGGCAGAAAAGCGAAGCTTTCTTT. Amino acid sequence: CASSPGQKSEAFF.

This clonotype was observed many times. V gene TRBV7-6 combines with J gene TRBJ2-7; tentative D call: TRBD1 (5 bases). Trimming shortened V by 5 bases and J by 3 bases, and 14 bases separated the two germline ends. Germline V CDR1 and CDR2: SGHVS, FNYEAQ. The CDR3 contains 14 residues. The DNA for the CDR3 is TGTGCCAGCAGCGACCCGGACAAGCTCTACGAGCAGTACTTC. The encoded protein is CASSDPDKLYEQYF.

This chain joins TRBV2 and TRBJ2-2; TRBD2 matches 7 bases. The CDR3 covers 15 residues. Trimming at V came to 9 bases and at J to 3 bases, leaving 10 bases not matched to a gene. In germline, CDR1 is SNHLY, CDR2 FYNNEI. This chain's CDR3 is CASSLAEMYTGELFF. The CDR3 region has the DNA TGTGCCAGTTCGCTAGCGGAAATGTACACCGGGGAGCTGTTTTTT.

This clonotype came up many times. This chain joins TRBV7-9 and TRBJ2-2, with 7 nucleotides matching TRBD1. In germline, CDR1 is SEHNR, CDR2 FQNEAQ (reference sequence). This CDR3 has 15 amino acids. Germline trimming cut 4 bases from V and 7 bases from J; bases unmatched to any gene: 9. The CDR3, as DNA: TGTGCCAGCAGCTCGACCGGGACAGTAGACGGGGAGCTGTTTTTT. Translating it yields CASSSTGTVDGELFF.

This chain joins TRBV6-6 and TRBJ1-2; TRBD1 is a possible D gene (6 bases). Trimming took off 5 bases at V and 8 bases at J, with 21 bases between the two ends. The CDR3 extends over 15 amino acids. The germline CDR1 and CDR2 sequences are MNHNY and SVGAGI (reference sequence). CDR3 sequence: CASSRGQRDFGGYTF. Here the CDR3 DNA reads TGTGCCAGCAGTCGGGGGCAGCGGGACTTTGGGGGCTACACCTTC.

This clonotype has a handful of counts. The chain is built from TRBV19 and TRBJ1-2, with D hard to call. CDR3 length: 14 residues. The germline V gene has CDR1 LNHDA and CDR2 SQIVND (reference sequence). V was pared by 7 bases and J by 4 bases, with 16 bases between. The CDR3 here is CASKDSQAIYGYTF. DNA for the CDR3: TGTGCCAGTAAAGACTCCCAGGCCATCTATGGCTACACCTTC.

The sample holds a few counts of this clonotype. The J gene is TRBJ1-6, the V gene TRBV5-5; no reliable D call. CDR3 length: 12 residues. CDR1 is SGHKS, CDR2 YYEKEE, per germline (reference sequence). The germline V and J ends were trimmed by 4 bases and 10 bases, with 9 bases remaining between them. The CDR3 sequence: CASSPRYSPLHF. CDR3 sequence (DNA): TGTGCCAGCAGCCCGAGGTACTCACCCCTCCACTTT. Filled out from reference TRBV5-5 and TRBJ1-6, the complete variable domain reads DAGVTQSPTHLIKTRGQQVTLRCSPISGHKSVSWYQQVLGQGPQFIFQYYEKEERGRGNFPDRFSARQFPNYSSELNVNALLLGDSALYLCASSPRYSPLHFGNGTRLTVT.

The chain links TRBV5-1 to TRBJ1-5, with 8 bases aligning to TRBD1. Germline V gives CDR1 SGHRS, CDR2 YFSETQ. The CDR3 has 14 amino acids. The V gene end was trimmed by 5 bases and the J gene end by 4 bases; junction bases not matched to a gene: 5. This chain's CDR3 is CASRSGGLNQPQHF. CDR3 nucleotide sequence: TGCGCCAGCAGGTCAGGGGGCTTGAATCAGCCCCAGCATTTT.

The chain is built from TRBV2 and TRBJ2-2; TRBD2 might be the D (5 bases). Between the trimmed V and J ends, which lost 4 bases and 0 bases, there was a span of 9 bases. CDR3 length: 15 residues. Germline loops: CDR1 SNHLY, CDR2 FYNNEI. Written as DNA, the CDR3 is TGTGCCAGCAGTGCTGAGGGAACGAACACCGGGGAGCTGTTTTTT. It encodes CASSAEGTNTGELFF.

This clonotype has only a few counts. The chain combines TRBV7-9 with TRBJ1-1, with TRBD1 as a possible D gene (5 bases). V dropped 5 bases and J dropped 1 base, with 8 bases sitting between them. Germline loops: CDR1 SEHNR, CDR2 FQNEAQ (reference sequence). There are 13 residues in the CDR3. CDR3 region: CASSMGGNTEAFF. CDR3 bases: TGTGCCAGCAGCATGGGGGGGAACACTGAAGCTTTCTTT.

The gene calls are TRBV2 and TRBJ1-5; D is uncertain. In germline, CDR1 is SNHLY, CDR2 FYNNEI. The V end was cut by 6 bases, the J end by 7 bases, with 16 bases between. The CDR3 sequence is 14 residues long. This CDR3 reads CASSLIAEKQPQHF. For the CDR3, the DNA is TGTGCCAGCAGCTTAATAGCCGAAAAACAGCCCCAGCATTTT.